A few counts support the clone carrying this T cell receptor beta chain. The sample belongs to a study of T-cell reconstitution after alpha-beta-depleted transplantation in children. Preparation of the TCRbeta library involved a method that used unique molecular identifiers. TCRdb ran MiXCR on the PCR reads and lists one entry per CDR3 protein. Of approximately 400,000 distinct CDR3 sequences listed, roughly a tenth are singletons. V dropped 2 bases and J dropped 5 bases, with 12 bases sitting between them. The CDR3 consists of 15 residues. The germline gives CDR1 SEHNR, CDR2 FQNEAQ (reference sequence).

The source was PBMCs from the stem cell graft donor, collected from the stem cell graft. The sequence was collected from a human donor who donated a stem cell graft to a child with acute myeloid leukemia. The genes are TRBV7-9 and TRBJ2-2, with D possibly TRBD2 on 5 matching bases. DNA for the CDR3: TGTGCCAGCAGCTTAAGACCGAGGGCGACCGGGGAGCTGTTTTTT. It specifies CASSLRPRATGELFF.